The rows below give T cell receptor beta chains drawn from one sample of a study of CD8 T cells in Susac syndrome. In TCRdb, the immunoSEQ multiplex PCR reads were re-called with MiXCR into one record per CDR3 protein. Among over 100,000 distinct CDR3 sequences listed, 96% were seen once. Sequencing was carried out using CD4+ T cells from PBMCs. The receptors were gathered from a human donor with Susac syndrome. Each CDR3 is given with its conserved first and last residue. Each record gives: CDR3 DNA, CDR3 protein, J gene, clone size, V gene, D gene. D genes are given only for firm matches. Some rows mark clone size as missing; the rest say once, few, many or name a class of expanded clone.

CDR3nt: TGTGCCAGCAGCAACACAGGGCTCAAAAACATTCAGTACTTC; CDR3aa: CASSNTGLKNIQYF; j_gene: TRBJ2-4; abundance: NA; v_gene: TRBV11-1; d_gene: NA
CDR3nt: TGTGCCAGCAGCAAAGGATGGGGGAGCGAGAACACTGAAGCTTTCTTT; CDR3aa: CASSKGWGSENTEAFF; j_gene: TRBJ1-1; abundance: NA; v_gene: TRBV21-1; d_gene: NA
CDR3nt: TGTGCCACCAGCAGAGATTTAGGGGGGCTGGGAGAGACCCAGTACTTC; CDR3aa: CATSRDLGGLGETQYF; j_gene: TRBJ2-5; abundance: NA; v_gene: TRBV15; d_gene: NA
CDR3nt: TGCAGTGTCCCGGGGGGGGGCGGTGAGACCCAGTACTTC; CDR3aa: CSVPGGGGETQYF; j_gene: TRBJ2-5; abundance: once; v_gene: TRBV20-1; d_gene: TRBD2
CDR3nt: TGTGCCAGCAGTTACTCGTCCTACGAGCAGTACTTC; CDR3aa: CASSYSSYEQYF; j_gene: TRBJ2-7; abundance: NA; v_gene: TRBV6-2/TRBV6-3; d_gene: NA
CDR3nt: TGTGCCAGCAGTGGGCTAGCGGAAGATACGCAGTATTTT; CDR3aa: CASSGLAEDTQYF; j_gene: TRBJ2-3; abundance: NA; v_gene: TRBV2; d_gene: TRBD2
CDR3nt: TGTGCCAGCAGCCCCGGGACAGTTCCTAACTATGGCTACACCTTC; CDR3aa: CASSPGTVPNYGYTF; j_gene: TRBJ1-2; abundance: NA; v_gene: TRBV7-2; d_gene: TRBD1
CDR3nt: TGTGCCAGCAGCCGACAGGGGGGAACCTACGAGCAGTACTTC; CDR3aa: CASSRQGGTYEQYF; j_gene: TRBJ2-7; abundance: NA; v_gene: TRBV7-9; d_gene: TRBD1
CDR3nt: TGTGCCAGCAGCGTAGGGGCTAGCGGGAGTCAGGGCACAGATACGCAGTATTTT; CDR3aa: CASSVGASGSQGTDTQYF; j_gene: TRBJ2-3; abundance: NA; v_gene: TRBV9; d_gene: TRBD2
CDR3nt: TGTGCCAGCAGCTTGGTGGACATTCAGTACTTC; CDR3aa: CASSLVDIQYF; j_gene: TRBJ2-4; abundance: few; v_gene: TRBV7-2; d_gene: NA
CDR3nt: TGTGCCAGCAGCTACACAGATACGCAGTATTTT; CDR3aa: CASSYTDTQYF; j_gene: TRBJ2-3; abundance: few; v_gene: TRBV13; d_gene: NA
CDR3nt: TGCAGCGTTGAAGTTATTAGGGCCTTGGGATACAATGAGCAGTTCTTC; CDR3aa: CSVEVIRALGYNEQFF; j_gene: TRBJ2-1; abundance: NA; v_gene: TRBV29-1; d_gene: NA
CDR3nt: TGTGCCAGCAGCTTTGGGGACACCAGCTCCTACGAGCAGTACTTC; CDR3aa: CASSFGDTSSYEQYF; j_gene: TRBJ2-7; abundance: NA; v_gene: TRBV11-2; d_gene: NA
CDR3nt: TGCGCCAGCAGACCCTCCCAGGGATCGGAGCCCGAGCAGTACTTC; CDR3aa: CASRPSQGSEPEQYF; j_gene: TRBJ2-7; abundance: NA; v_gene: TRBV5-1; d_gene: NA
CDR3nt: TGTGCCAGCAGCTTAAGCGGATTAGGAACAAATGAGCAGTTCTTC; CDR3aa: CASSLSGLGTNEQFF; j_gene: TRBJ2-1; abundance: NA; v_gene: TRBV11-2; d_gene: NA
CDR3nt: TGTGCCAGCGATCAGGGGGCTGGGAAGACCCAGTACTTC; CDR3aa: CASDQGAGKTQYF; j_gene: TRBJ2-5; abundance: NA; v_gene: TRBV2; d_gene: TRBD1
CDR3nt: TGTGCCAGTAGTGCCGGGATCTATGGCTACACCTTC; CDR3aa: CASSAGIYGYTF; j_gene: TRBJ1-2; abundance: once; v_gene: TRBV19; d_gene: NA